The 32 T cell receptor beta chains in this list originate from one sample, sequenced in a study of blood T cell repertoires in COVID-19. Using immunoSEQ multiplex PCR, the repertoire was profiled, and TCRdb retains in-frame clones only, with some absent. Of 300,000 or so clones in the sample, roughly 87% are singletons; the top ten hold 1%. The specimen was peripheral blood. The receptors derive from a man in his forties or fifties with active or convalescent COVID-19.

This rearrangement joins TRBV7-9 to TRBJ1-4; 9 bases align to TRBD1. The CDR3 sequence is 14 residues long. CDR1 is SEHNR and CDR2 is FQNEAQ in the germline V gene (reference sequence). The trim removed 5 bases at V and 5 bases at J, leaving 3 bases unmatched. CDR3 bases: TGTGCCAGCAGCGGACAGGGGATGAATGAAAAACTGTTTTTT. Its protein is CASSGQGMNEKLFF.

The genes are TRBV19 and TRBJ2-1; 9 bases map to TRBD2. This CDR3 contains 14 residues. Germline CDR1 LNHDA, CDR2 SQIVND (reference sequence). Germline trimming cut 1 base from V and 5 bases from J; bases unmatched to any gene: 0. This CDR3 is CASSIASGNNEQFF. DNA for the CDR3: TGTGCCAGTAGTATAGCTAGCGGGAACAATGAGCAGTTCTTC.

The V gene is TRBV10-3, the J gene TRBJ2-7; 12 bases align to TRBD2. Trimming at V came to 6 bases and at J to 1 base, leaving 4 bases not matched to a gene. Germline V CDR1 and CDR2: ENHRY, SYGVKD. The CDR3 has 15 amino acids. As DNA, the CDR3 is TGTGCCATCAGGGAGACTAGCGGGAGTTCCTACGAGCAGTACTTC. Protein sequence: CAIRETSGSSYEQYF.

V usage is TRBV28 and J usage is TRBJ1-5; D perhaps matches TRBD1 (5 bases). Per the germline V gene, CDR1 is MDHEN and CDR2 is SYDVKM. The CDR3 length is 14 residues. Trimming removed 7 bases from V and 5 bases from J, with 15 bases in between. CDR3 coding DNA: TGTGCCAGCAACGTGGGGCAGGGCGATCAGCCCCAGCATTTT. This translates into CASNVGQGDQPQHF.

J is TRBJ2-3 and V is TRBV5-4, with TRBD2 matching over 7 bases. The CDR3 runs to 16 residues. The V segment lost 3 bases and the J segment 2 bases; nucleotides outside the gene matches: 9. Germline V gene sequence: CDR1 SGHNT, CDR2 YYREEE (reference sequence). CDR3 residues: CASSSAAGAYTDTQYF. The CDR3 DNA follows: TGTGCCAGCAGCTCCGCCGCGGGAGCTTACACAGATACGCAGTATTTT.

This sequence joins TRBV19 and TRBJ2-5, with D possibly matching TRBD1 (5 bases). CDR1 and CDR2 (germline): LNHDA, SQIVND (reference sequence). The CDR3 has 14 amino acids. Trimming pared 5 bases from V and 4 bases from J, leaving 14 bases between. The CDR3 loop is CASSGVPRVETQYF. DNA of the CDR3: TGTGCCAGTAGTGGGGTCCCCAGGGTAGAGACCCAGTACTTC. The full variable domain, in which reference TRBV19 and TRBJ2-5 provide the parts outside the CDR3, is DGGITQSPKYLFRKEGQNVTLSCEQNLNHDAMYWYRQDPGQGLRLIYYSQIVNDFQKGDIAEGYSVSREKKESFPLTVTSAQKNPTAFYLCASSGVPRVETQYFGPGTRLLVL.

The chain carries TRBV18 and TRBJ1-2; 10 bases align to TRBD1. CDR3 size: 15 residues. Germline lookup yields CDR1 KGHSH and CDR2 LQKENI. The junction had 7 bases not matched to a gene; V was cut back by 6 bases and J by 3 bases. CDR3 sequence (DNA): TGTGCCAGCTCGGCAACCGGGACAGGGGACTATGGCTACACCTTC. Encoded protein: CASSATGTGDYGYTF.

The J gene is TRBJ2-7, the V gene TRBV28; D not resolved. Germline V gene data show CDR1 as MDHEN and CDR2 as SYDVKM. V lost 2 bases and J 2 bases, leaving 4 bases between the germline ends. The CDR3 consists of 12 residues. The CDR3 sequence: CASSLSPYEQYF. The CDR3, as DNA: TGTGCCAGCAGTTTAAGCCCCTACGAGCAGTACTTC.

This clone was seen a handful of times. The V and J genes are TRBV11-2 and TRBJ1-2; 8 bases are a match to TRBD1. The CDR3 sequence is 12 residues long. The trim removed 7 bases at V and 8 bases at J, leaving 6 bases unmatched. Per germline, CDR1 SGHAT and CDR2 FQNNGV. In nucleotides, the CDR3 is TGTGCCAGCACCGGACAGGGTGGCGGCTACACCTTC. Its protein is CASTGQGGGYTF.

This clone was seen more than once but under ten times. The rearrangement links TRBV5-6 to TRBJ1-2; the match to TRBD1 covers 7 bases. This CDR3 is built from 12 residues. Trimming took 5 bases from V and 5 from J; bases not matched to a gene: 3. Germline lookup yields CDR1 SGHDT and CDR2 YYEEEE. CDR3 coding DNA: TGTGCCAGCAGATCAGGGGGGTATGGCTACACCTTC. It codes for CASRSGGYGYTF.

The chain couples TRBV3-1 (or the pseudogene TRBV3-2) to TRBJ1-1, with unresolved D. The CDR3 is 14 residues long. The V end lost 5 bases, the J end lost 3 bases, and 13 bases lay between the germline ends. CDR1 and CDR2 (germline): LGHDT, YNNKEL (reference sequence). The CDR3 reads CASSSGVGDTEAFF. The CDR3 DNA reads TGTGCCAGCAGCAGCGGGGTTGGGGACACTGAAGCTTTCTTT.

This clone was counted between two and nine times. This chain uses TRBV19 with TRBJ1-3, with 8 bases that match TRBD1. The CDR3 runs to 16 residues. Germline V gives CDR1 LNHDA, CDR2 SQIVND (reference sequence). V trimming: 6 bases; J trimming: 0 bases; junction bases outside the gene matches: 7. Written as DNA, the CDR3 is TGTGCCAGTAGGAGACAGGGGTCAGGCTCTGGAAACACCATATATTTT. Amino acid sequence: CASRRQGSGSGNTIYF.

The CDR3 is CASSLVARVAYEQYF. Here the CDR3 DNA reads TGTGCCAGCAGCTTGGTGGCTAGAGTGGCCTACGAGCAGTACTTC. V gene TRBV5-4 combines with J gene TRBJ2-7; D remains unclear. Trimming shortened V by 0 bases and J by 2 bases, and 12 bases separated the two germline ends. This CDR3 contains 15 residues. Germline V CDR1 and CDR2: SGHNT, YYREEE (reference sequence).

The chain couples TRBV5-1 to TRBJ1-2; TRBD1 is a possible D gene (6 bases). The CDR3 covers 13 residues. V lost 4 bases and J 2 bases, leaving 9 bases between the germline ends. Germline values: CDR1 SGHRS, CDR2 YFSETQ. The chain's CDR3 is CASSRQENYGYTF. The CDR3 DNA follows: TGCGCCAGCAGCCGACAGGAAAACTATGGCTACACCTTC.

The chain joins TRBV5-8 to TRBJ2-7; 8 positions match TRBD2. The CDR3 runs 14 residues. The germline V gene encodes CDR1 SGHTS and CDR2 YDEGEE. J was trimmed by 5 bases and V by 4 bases; bases with no gene match: 8. The CDR3 sequence is CASSGFPGGHEQYF. The CDR3 bases are TGTGCCAGCAGCGGCTTTCCGGGAGGGCACGAGCAGTACTTC.

The rearrangement uses TRBV7-3 and TRBJ2-3; 12 bases map to TRBD2. The CDR3 is 15 amino acids. The J segment lost 4 bases and the V segment lost 5 bases, leaving 4 bases of the junction unmatched. Germline lookup yields CDR1 SGHTA and CDR2 FQGTGA. This CDR3 is CASSPTSGSADTQYF. Here the CDR3 DNA reads TGTGCCAGCAGCCCGACTAGCGGGAGCGCAGATACGCAGTATTTT.

The CDR3 bases are TGTGCCAGCAGCGCCGAGCCGGAGAGCACTGAAGCTTTCTTT. Protein product: CASSAEPESTEAFF. This chain links TRBV9 with TRBJ1-1, with no clear D. V lost 3 bases, J lost 4 bases, and 13 bases lay in between. Germline CDR1 reads SGDLS; CDR2 reads YYNGEE. The CDR3 is made up of 14 amino acids.

The V call is TRBV19, the J call TRBJ1-4, with 8 nucleotides matching TRBD1. This CDR3 has 14 amino acids. Looked up from germline, CDR1 is LNHDA and CDR2 is SQIVND (reference sequence). The J segment lost 5 bases and the V segment lost 5 bases, leaving 4 bases of the junction unmatched. CDR3 protein: CASSPRTGNEKLFF. The CDR3 region has the DNA TGTGCCAGTAGTCCGCGGACAGGGAATGAAAAACTGTTTTTT.

V usage is TRBV19 and J usage is TRBJ1-5, with D unclear. The CDR3 is 13 amino acids. Germline values: CDR1 LNHDA, CDR2 SQIVND (reference sequence). Trimming pared 4 bases from V and 3 bases from J, leaving 7 bases between. CDR3 sequence reads: CASSTHYNQPQHF. The CDR3 DNA is TGTGCCAGTAGTACACACTACAATCAGCCCCAGCATTTT. Full variable domain (missing parts from reference TRBV19 and TRBJ1-5): DGGITQSPKYLFRKEGQNVTLSCEQNLNHDAMYWYRQDPGQGLRLIYYSQIVNDFQKGDIAEGYSVSREKKESFPLTVTSAQKNPTAFYLCASSTHYNQPQHFGDGTRLSIL.

The V gene is TRBV7-9, the J gene TRBJ2-5; TRBD1 agrees at 9 bases. The V segment lost 5 bases and the J segment 0 bases; nucleotides outside the gene matches: 10. The CDR3 is 17 residues long. Germline V gives CDR1 SEHNR, CDR2 FQNEAQ (reference sequence). The CDR3 sequence is CASSTVYGQGYQETQYF. In DNA form, the CDR3 reads TGTGCCAGCAGCACAGTATATGGACAGGGGTACCAAGAGACCCAGTACTTC.

The chain joins TRBV6-1 to TRBJ1-1; tentatively, D is TRBD1 (6 bases). The V end lost 2 bases, the J end lost 8 bases, and 12 bases lay between the germline ends. The CDR3 length is 13 residues. Per germline, CDR1 MNHNS and CDR2 SASEGT. CDR3 DNA: TGTGCCAGCAGTGAATCGCAGGGGCTAGAAGCTTTCTTT. Translation gives CASSESQGLEAFF.

The rearrangement uses TRBV10-3 and TRBJ1-6; maybe TRBD1 (5 bases). Trimming left V 3 bases short and J 7 bases short, with 10 bases between. Germline-derived CDR1 and CDR2 are ENHRY and SYGVKD. The CDR3 loop spans 14 amino acids. CDR3 sequence: CAISDLGGNSPLHF. CDR3 DNA sequence: TGTGCCATCAGTGACCTTGGGGGGAATTCACCCCTCCACTTT.

The V and J genes are TRBV30 and TRBJ2-7, with 10 bases identical to TRBD1. Trimming cost V 3 bases and J 2 bases; bases outside gene matches: 4. Germline V lookup: CDR1 GTSNPN, CDR2 SVGIG (reference sequence). The CDR3 is made up of 14 amino acids. CDR3 nucleotide sequence: TGTGCCTGGAGCTTGGGACAGGGGACCTACGAGCAGTACTTC. This codes for CAWSLGQGTYEQYF.

This rearrangement joins TRBV2 to TRBJ1-1, with a tentative D call TRBD1 (6 bases). Trimming took off 3 bases at V and 6 bases at J, with 11 bases between the two ends. Germline V CDR1 and CDR2: SNHLY, FYNNEI. This CDR3 has 13 amino acids. CDR3 DNA: TGTGCCAGCAGTGACCGGGGGGGGCCTGAAGCTTTCTTT. Translated, it gives CASSDRGGPEAFF.

The rearrangement uses TRBV5-4 and TRBJ2-3, with TRBD2 as a possible D gene (5 bases). V was pared by 0 bases and J by 5 bases, with 10 bases between. CDR1 and CDR2 from the germline V gene are SGHNT and YYREEE (reference sequence). CDR3 length: 14 amino acids. The CDR3 DNA sequence: TGTGCCAGCAGCTTGGCCGGTCGGGGAGATACGCAGTATTTT. It translates to CASSLAGRGDTQYF.

The chain combines TRBV5-8 with TRBJ2-1; a possible D gene is TRBD2 (5 bases). The germline gives CDR1 SGHTS, CDR2 YDEGEE. CDR3 size: 15 residues. The V and J ends lost 4 bases and 1 base respectively, with 12 bases between them. CDR3 residues: CASSPAGGSYNEQFF. In nucleotides, the CDR3 is TGTGCCAGCAGCCCAGCAGGCGGGTCCTACAATGAGCAGTTCTTC. Combining the CDR3 with reference TRBV5-8 and TRBJ2-1 gives the whole variable domain EAGVTQSPTHLIKTRGQQATLRCSPISGHTSVYWYQQALGLGLQFLLWYDEGEERNRGNFPPRFSGRQFPNYSSELNVNALELEDSALYLCASSPAGGSYNEQFFGPGTRLTVL.

The chain is built from TRBV19 and TRBJ1-1; the D gene is possibly TRBD1 (6 bases). In germline, CDR1 is LNHDA, CDR2 SQIVND (reference sequence). The CDR3 runs to 14 residues. The V end lost 4 bases, the J end lost 10 bases, and 19 bases lay between the germline ends. The CDR3 spells CASSRGQGINGAFF. CDR3 coding DNA: TGTGCCAGTAGTAGGGGGCAGGGGATAAATGGAGCTTTCTTT.

This rearrangement joins TRBV7-3 to TRBJ1-3, with D hard to call. CDR1 and CDR2 from the germline V gene are SGHTA and FQGTGA. Between the trimmed V and J ends, which lost 4 bases and 3 bases, there was a span of 7 bases. The CDR3 loop spans 13 amino acids. Written as DNA, the CDR3 is TGTGCCAGCAGCTCCTCGGTTGGAAACACCATATATTTT. Translating it yields CASSSSVGNTIYF.

The J gene is TRBJ2-7, the V gene TRBV30, with D maybe TRBD1 (5 bases). The CDR3 sequence is 14 residues long. From germline, CDR1 is GTSNPN and CDR2 SVGIG (reference sequence). Trimming shortened V by 2 bases and J by 3 bases, and 14 bases separated the two germline ends. CDR3 region: CAWSTGRAGYEQYF. CDR3 in DNA: TGTGCCTGGAGTACTGGCAGGGCTGGCTACGAGCAGTACTTC.

The J gene is TRBJ2-5, the V gene TRBV18; 8 bases fit TRBD1. CDR3 length equals 14 residues. The junction had 5 bases not matched to a gene; V was cut back by 4 bases and J by 4 bases. Per germline, CDR1 KGHSH and CDR2 LQKENI. The CDR3 region is CASSRQGLGETQYF. Written as DNA, the CDR3 is TGTGCCAGCTCACGACAGGGGTTAGGAGAGACCCAGTACTTC.

This clone came up a few times. The genes are TRBV11-2 and TRBJ1-6; possibly TRBD1 for D (5 bases). The CDR3 spans 15 residues. Trimming took off 0 bases at V and 7 bases at J, with 10 bases between the two ends. In germline, CDR1 is SGHAT, CDR2 FQNNGV. CDR3 amino acids: CASSLDPAGNSPLHF. The CDR3 nucleotides read TGTGCCAGCAGCTTAGATCCGGCAGGGAATTCACCCCTCCACTTT. The complete variable domain, with remaining parts taken from reference TRBV11-2 and TRBJ1-6, reads EAGVAQSPRYKIIEKRQSVAFWCNPISGHATLYWYQQILGQGPKLLIQFQNNGVVDDSQLPKDRFSAERLKGVDSTLKIQPAKLEDSAVYLCASSLDPAGNSPLHFGNGTRLTVT.

The chain is built from TRBV9 and TRBJ1-1; D might be TRBD1 (5 bases). The CDR3 is 14 amino acids. The germline CDR1 and CDR2 sequences are SGDLS and YYNGEE. Trimming took off 4 bases at V and 2 bases at J, with 12 bases between the two ends. The CDR3 DNA follows: TGTGCCAGCAGCCTAGGGGCCGATAACACTGAAGCTTTCTTT. This gives the protein CASSLGADNTEAFF.